Below, one T cell receptor (beta chain) is given with its context. Its antigen is still unknown. This entry is derived from a study of identical twins. The cDNA had a unique molecular identifier and a template-switch universal primer site. A single record per CDR3 protein comes from TCRdb applying MiXCR to the 5' RACE reads. The profile shows 1.5 million to 2 million distinct CDR3 sequences, roughly a third of them singletons. Healthy Caucasians made up all donors. Study observations and caveats: Insertion counts were lower in abundant cord blood beta clonotypes, a trend that memory repertoires did not show. Conclusions leaned on cross-sectional statistical analysis and did not track the same donors over time.

The CDR3 sequence is 14 residues long. Germline V gene sequence: CDR1 MNHNY, CDR2 SVGAGI (reference sequence). V was cut by 0 bases and J by 2 bases, with 4 bases left in between. The rearrangement joins TRBV6-6 to TRBJ2-2; no clear D gene. The sequencing input was cord blood. The TCR sequence derives from a newborn girl in good health. The CDR3 here is CASSYSSNTGELFF. DNA of the CDR3: TGTGCCAGCAGTTACTCGAGCAACACCGGGGAGCTGTTTTTT.